What follows describes a single T cell receptor (beta chain). Its antigen target is currently unknown. No base qualities exist here, and no much larger clone lies one base off it. These data are taken from a study of blood T cell repertoires in COVID-19 (TCRdb year 2020). Describing the broader study: Collaborator samples came from the United States, Italy and Spain and covered acute and convalescent phases of COVID-19. The sample metadata nearly always contained a de-identified subject ID, COVID-19 status, age in years and sex. The material from the prospective study consisted of cDNA or gDNA derived from T cells, B-cell-depleted T cells, or PBMCs. Where available, HLA class I and class II types were taken from metadata supplied by the sample provider and were not determined by assay-based typing. The repertoires were released in a freely available public database intended as a resource for research on the immune response to SARS-CoV-2. Samples came from the ongoing ImmuneRACE study (first 160 participants) plus 1,254 subjects from 6 global collaborators. Deeply sampled blood TCRbeta repertoires from subjects exposed to, actively infected with, or recovered from COVID-19 were included in the dataset. Results and caveats for the whole study, not just this receptor: Clinical and demographic metadata were provided uncurated, with the amount varying by source and participant.

The immunoSEQ Assay, a bias-controlled multiplex PCR, was used to amplify TCRbeta CDR3 regions from genomic DNA. For the original study's pipeline: Nucleated cell counts per sample were estimated from amplification of reference gene primers within the assay. Sequence reads were collapsed and filtered to measure the absolute abundance of every unique TCRbeta CDR3 rearrangement. For each sample, productive Simpson clonality was calculated by taking the square root of Simpson's diversity index across productive rearrangements. TCRdb took this table from immuneACCESS and kept in-frame rearrangements with V and J called. Such tables lack part of the clones; where checked against another copy, unresolved V genes explain under half of the gap, and the rest is unexplained. V and J calls and clone size are copied from that table; D and trimming were computed from the DNA. For this sample the table gives under 250,000 clones, of which around 90% were detected only once. Of the sample, approximately 6.8% falls within the top ten clones.

At the junction V is shortened by 5 bases and J by 4 bases; bases outside the gene matches: 4. The germline V gene gives CDR1 as SGHTA and CDR2 as FQGNSA. Measured from the cysteine to the phenylalanine, the CDR3 is 14 residues long. The read is trimmed to its CDR3 DNA, 42 bases read in frame from base 1. Each collaborating institution followed its own protocols to collect whole blood in K2EDTA tubes. For TCRbeta analysis, collaborator samples were shipped as frozen whole blood, as isolated PBMCs, or as DNA extracted from either sample type. The sample was peripheral blood. The clonotype was recovered from a woman aged 70-85 years with active or convalescent COVID-19. The V and J genes are TRBV7-2 and TRBJ2-7, with 11 junctional bases fitting TRBD1. The CDR3: CASSAGQGGYEQYF. The nucleotide sequence reads as follows: TGTGCCAGCAGCGCGGGACAGGGGGGATACGAGCAGTACTTC.